These 9 T cell receptor beta chains were sequenced from one sample in a study of CD8+ T cells in alopecia areata. The treatment here: oral pan-JAK inhibitor, 5-10 mg twice daily. RNA was isolated and reverse transcribed to cDNA, the sequencing template. Only in-frame clones appear in the TCRdb table, and some are missing; sequencing was by immunoSEQ multiplex PCR. The table records some 180,000 clones, roughly 46% of them present only once. The input for sequencing was CD8+ T cells sorted from blood, taken around week 54, from a patient treated with tofacitinib. These receptors were collected from a human donor with alopecia areata.

The chain is built from TRBV5-6 and TRBJ2-2, with TRBD1 as a possible D gene (6 bases). The germline V and J ends were trimmed by 3 bases and 5 bases, with 20 bases remaining between them. The CDR3 consists of 17 residues. Germline assignment: CDR1 SGHDT and CDR2 YYEEEE. The DNA of the CDR3 is TGTGCCAGCAGCTGGGACATGATGGATCTGGTGACCGGGGAGCTGTTTTTT. It is translated as CASSWDMMDLVTGELFF.

This sequence joins TRBV5-6 and TRBJ2-2, with 9 bases identical to TRBD1. The germline CDR1 and CDR2 sequences are SGHDT and YYEEEE. The CDR3 spans 15 residues. J was trimmed by 7 bases and V by 1 base; bases with no gene match: 5. The CDR3 DNA reads TGTGCCAGCAGCTTGTGGGACAGGGCGGTCGGGGAGCTGTTTTTT. Translating it yields CASSLWDRAVGELFF.

The chain links TRBV6-6 to TRBJ1-5; a possible D gene is TRBD1 (5 bases). V was trimmed by 0 bases and J by 9 bases, leaving 12 bases between them. The CDR3 totals 14 residues. The germline V gene encodes CDR1 MNHNY and CDR2 SVGAGI (reference sequence). CDR3 loop: CASSYSGGGMPQHF. CDR3 nucleotides: TGTGCCAGCAGTTACTCGGGGGGAGGGATGCCCCAGCATTTT.

This clone turned up a few times. CDR3 nucleotides: TGCGCCAGCAGCTTGGAACTGGGTGTCTACGAGCAGTACTTC. It encodes CASSLELGVYEQYF. The chain is built from TRBV5-1 and TRBJ2-7, with D hard to call. Trimming pared 0 bases from V and 3 bases from J, leaving 10 bases between. In germline, CDR1 is SGHRS, CDR2 YFSETQ. The CDR3 runs to 14 residues. Combining the CDR3 with reference TRBV5-1 and TRBJ2-7 gives the whole variable domain KAGVTQTPRYLIKTRGQQVTLSCSPISGHRSVSWYQQTPGQGLQFLFEYFSETQRNKGNFPGRFSGRQFSNSRSEMNVSTLELGDSALYLCASSLELGVYEQYFGPGTRLTVT.

CDR3 loop: CASSYYSPRQTGELFF. Here the CDR3 DNA reads TGTGCCAGCAGCTACTACTCTCCAAGGCAAACCGGGGAGCTGTTTTTT. The chain combines TRBV5-4 with TRBJ2-2; D not resolved. Trimming shortened V by 3 bases and J by 5 bases, and 17 bases separated the two germline ends. The CDR3 has 16 residues. Looked up from germline, CDR1 is SGHNT and CDR2 is YYREEE (reference sequence).

The rearrangement links TRBV30 to TRBJ1-1, with TRBD1 matching 9 bases. Germline CDR1 reads GTSNPN; CDR2 reads SVGIG (reference sequence). The V and J ends lost 0 bases and 7 bases, in that order; junction bases with no gene match: 3. The CDR3 sequence is 13 residues long. This CDR3 reads CAWSVDRGSEAFF. The CDR3 DNA sequence: TGTGCCTGGAGTGTCGACAGGGGGAGTGAAGCTTTCTTT. Combining the CDR3 with reference TRBV30 and TRBJ1-1 gives the whole variable domain SQTIHQWPATLVQPVGSPLSLECTVEGTSNPNLYWYRQAAGRGLQLLFYSVGIGQISSEVPQNLSASRPQDRQFILSSKKLLLSDSGFYLCAWSVDRGSEAFFGQGTRLTVV.

The chain combines TRBV4-1 with TRBJ1-2; D unclear. With 0 bases removed from V and 4 bases from J, the gap between germline ends came to 9 bases. Germline CDR1 and CDR2: MGHRA and YSYEKL. This CDR3 has 14 residues. CDR3 amino acids: CASSQDGVSYGYTF. DNA for the CDR3: TGCGCCAGCAGCCAAGATGGGGTTTCCTATGGCTACACCTTC.

The chain combines TRBV30 with TRBJ2-3; TRBD2 aligns across 8 bases. Germline lookup yields CDR1 GTSNPN and CDR2 SVGIG (reference sequence). The CDR3 has 15 residues. V trimming: 0 bases; J trimming: 5 bases; junction bases outside the gene matches: 7. The chain's CDR3 is CAWSVLSGGEDTQYF. The CDR3 region has the DNA TGTGCCTGGAGTGTACTCAGCGGGGGTGAAGATACGCAGTATTTT.

V gene TRBV2 combines with J gene TRBJ1-5; D gene uncertain. From germline, CDR1 is SNHLY and CDR2 FYNNEI. Trimming removed 6 bases from V and 7 bases from J, with 16 bases in between. The CDR3 length is 14 residues. CDR3 region: CASRFDGGGQPQHF. The CDR3 DNA is TGTGCCAGCAGGTTTGACGGCGGCGGCCAGCCCCAGCATTTT.